Below, one T cell receptor (beta chain) is given with its context. The source of the sample is a study of blood T cell repertoires in COVID-19. At the level of the study: T cells, B-cell-depleted T cells, or PBMCs supplied cDNA or gDNA.

This CDR3 contains 15 residues. V was trimmed by 2 bases and J by 4 bases, leaving 15 bases between them. CDR1 is SGHDT, CDR2 YYEEEE, per germline. The repertoire was sequenced with immunoSEQ multiplex PCR; TCRdb's copy has only in-frame clones and lacks some. The sample contains about 120,000 clones, 87% of which appear only once. The chain recombines TRBV5-6 with TRBJ1-1; D gene ambiguous. Material: peripheral blood. This receptor was taken from a woman in her forties or fifties with acute or convalescent COVID-19. CDR3 in DNA: TGTGCCAGCAGCTTAGAACTAACTGCCAGCACTGAAGCTTTCTTT. Translating gives CASSLELTASTEAFF.